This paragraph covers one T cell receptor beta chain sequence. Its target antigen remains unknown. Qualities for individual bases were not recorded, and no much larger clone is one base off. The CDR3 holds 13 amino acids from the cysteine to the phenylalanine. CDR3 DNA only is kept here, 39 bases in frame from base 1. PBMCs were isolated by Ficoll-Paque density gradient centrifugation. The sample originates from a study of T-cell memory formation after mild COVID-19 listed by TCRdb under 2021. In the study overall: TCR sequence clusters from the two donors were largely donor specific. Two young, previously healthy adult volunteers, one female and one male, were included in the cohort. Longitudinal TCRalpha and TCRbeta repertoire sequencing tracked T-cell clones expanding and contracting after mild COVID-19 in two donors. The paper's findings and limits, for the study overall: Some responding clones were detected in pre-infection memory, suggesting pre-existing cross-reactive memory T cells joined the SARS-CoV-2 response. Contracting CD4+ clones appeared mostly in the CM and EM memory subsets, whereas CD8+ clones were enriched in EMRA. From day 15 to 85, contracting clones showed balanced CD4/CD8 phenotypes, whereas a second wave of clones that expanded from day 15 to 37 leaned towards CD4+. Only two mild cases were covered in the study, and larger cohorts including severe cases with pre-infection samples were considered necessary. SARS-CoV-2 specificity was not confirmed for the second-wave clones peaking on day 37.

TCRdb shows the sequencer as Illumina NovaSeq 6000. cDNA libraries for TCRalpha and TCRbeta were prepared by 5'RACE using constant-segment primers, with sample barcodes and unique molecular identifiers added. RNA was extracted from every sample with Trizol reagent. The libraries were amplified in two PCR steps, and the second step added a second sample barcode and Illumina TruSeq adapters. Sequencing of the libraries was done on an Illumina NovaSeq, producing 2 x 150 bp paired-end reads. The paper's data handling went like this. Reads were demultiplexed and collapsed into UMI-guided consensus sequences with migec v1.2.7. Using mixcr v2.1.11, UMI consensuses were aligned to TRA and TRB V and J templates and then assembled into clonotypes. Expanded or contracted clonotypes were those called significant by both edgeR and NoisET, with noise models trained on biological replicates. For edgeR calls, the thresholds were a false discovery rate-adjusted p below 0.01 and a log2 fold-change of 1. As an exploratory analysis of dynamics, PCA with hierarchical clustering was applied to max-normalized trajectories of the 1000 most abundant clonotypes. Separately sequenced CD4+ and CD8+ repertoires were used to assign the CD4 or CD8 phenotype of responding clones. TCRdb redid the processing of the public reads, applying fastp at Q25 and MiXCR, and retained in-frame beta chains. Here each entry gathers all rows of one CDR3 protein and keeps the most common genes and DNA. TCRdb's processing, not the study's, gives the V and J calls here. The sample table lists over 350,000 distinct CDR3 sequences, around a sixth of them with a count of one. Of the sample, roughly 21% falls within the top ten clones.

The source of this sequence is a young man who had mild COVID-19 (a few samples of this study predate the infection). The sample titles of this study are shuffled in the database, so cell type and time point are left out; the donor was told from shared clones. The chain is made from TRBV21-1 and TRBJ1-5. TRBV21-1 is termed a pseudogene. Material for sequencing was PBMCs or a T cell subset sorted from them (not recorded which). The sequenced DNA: TGTGCCAGCAGCAGGGATTCGATAAGGCCCCAGCATTTT. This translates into CASSRDSIRPQHF.